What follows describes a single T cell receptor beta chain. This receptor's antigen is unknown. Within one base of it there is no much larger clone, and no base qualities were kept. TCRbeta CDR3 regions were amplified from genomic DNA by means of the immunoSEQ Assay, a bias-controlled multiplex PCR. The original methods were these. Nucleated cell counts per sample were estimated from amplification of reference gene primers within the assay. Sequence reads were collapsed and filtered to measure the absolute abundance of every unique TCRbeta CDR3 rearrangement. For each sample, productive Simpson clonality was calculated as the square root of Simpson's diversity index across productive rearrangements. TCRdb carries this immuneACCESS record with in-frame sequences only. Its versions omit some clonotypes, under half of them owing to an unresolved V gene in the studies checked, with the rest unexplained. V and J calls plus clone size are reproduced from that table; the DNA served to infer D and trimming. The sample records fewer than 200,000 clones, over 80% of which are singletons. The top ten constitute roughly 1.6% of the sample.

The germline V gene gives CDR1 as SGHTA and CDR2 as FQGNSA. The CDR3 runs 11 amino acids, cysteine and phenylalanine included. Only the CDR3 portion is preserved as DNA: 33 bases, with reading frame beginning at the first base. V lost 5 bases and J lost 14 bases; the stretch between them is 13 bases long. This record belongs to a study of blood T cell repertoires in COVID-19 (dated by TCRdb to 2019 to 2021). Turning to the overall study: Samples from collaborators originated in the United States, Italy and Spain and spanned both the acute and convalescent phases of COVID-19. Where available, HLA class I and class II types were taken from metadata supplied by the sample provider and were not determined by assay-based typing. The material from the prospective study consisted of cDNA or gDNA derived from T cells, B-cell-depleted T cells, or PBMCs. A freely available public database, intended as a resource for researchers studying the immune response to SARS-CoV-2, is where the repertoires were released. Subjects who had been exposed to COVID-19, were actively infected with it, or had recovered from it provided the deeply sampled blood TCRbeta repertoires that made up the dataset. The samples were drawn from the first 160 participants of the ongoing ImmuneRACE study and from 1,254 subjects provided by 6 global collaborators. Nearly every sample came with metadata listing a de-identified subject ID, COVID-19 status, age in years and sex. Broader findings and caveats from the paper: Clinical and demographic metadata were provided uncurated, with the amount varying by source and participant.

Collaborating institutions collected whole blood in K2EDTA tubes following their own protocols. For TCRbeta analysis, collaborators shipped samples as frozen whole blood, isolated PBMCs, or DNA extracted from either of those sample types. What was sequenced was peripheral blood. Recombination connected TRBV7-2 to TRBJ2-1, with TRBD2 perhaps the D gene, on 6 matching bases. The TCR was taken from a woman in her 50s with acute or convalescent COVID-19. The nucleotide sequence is TGTGCCAGCAGCCGTGGGGGGACGAAGTTCTTC. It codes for CASSRGGTKFF.